These T cell receptor beta chains were read from a single sample in a study of a mutant IDH1 vaccine in newly diagnosed glioma. Repertoires were generated with immunoSEQ multiplex PCR, while TCRdb's copy carries only in-frame clones and drops some. The sample yields about 83,000 clones, 91% seen once. What these receptors recognize is not known. Sequenced material: PBMCs, taken from a glioma patient whose treatment included an IDH1 peptide vaccine. The receptors stem from a woman aged 50 to 60 with glioma. CDR3s include the opening cysteine and the closing phenylalanine or tryptophan. A D gene is named only where the DNA matches it firmly. Clone size, where shown, is once, few, many, or a class for clones that have expanded.

.	TRBV11-2	.	TRBJ2-5	CASSLDYQETQYF	TGTGCCAGCAGCTTAGACTACCAAGAGACCCAGTACTTC
.	TRBV9	.	TRBJ1-1	CASSVGQRGDTEAFF	TGTGCCAGCAGCGTAGGTCAACGGGGGGATACTGAAGCTTTCTTT
TRBD2	TRBV30	once	TRBJ2-3	CAWSVGLAGAKTDTQYF	TGTGCCTGGAGTGTAGGACTAGCGGGTGCGAAGACAGATACGCAGTATTTT
.	TRBV2	.	TRBJ2-7	CASTPDSYEQYF	TGTGCCAGCACACCGGACTCCTACGAGCAGTACTTC
.	TRBV2	.	TRBJ2-1	CASPGTTLYNEQFF	TGTGCCAGCCCGGGGACAACCCTCTACAATGAGCAGTTCTTC
TRBD1	TRBV28	.	TRBJ2-7	CASSLGTGGSYEQYF	TGTGCCAGCAGTTTAGGCACAGGGGGCTCCTACGAGCAGTACTTC
TRBD2	TRBV11-2	.	TRBJ2-7	CASRLAGTRTYEQYF	TGTGCCAGCAGATTAGCGGGGACGAGGACCTACGAGCAGTACTTC
.	TRBV7-3	.	TRBJ2-3	CASSPRKATDTQYF	TGTGCCAGCAGCCCTCGGAAGGCAACAGATACGCAGTATTTT
.	TRBV15	.	TRBJ2-1	CATSRGGSSYNEQFF	TGTGCCACCAGCAGAGGGGGGAGCTCCTACAATGAGCAGTTCTTC
TRBD2	TRBV6-5	.	TRBJ2-3	CASSYGLAGATDTQYF	TGTGCCAGCAGTTACGGGCTAGCGGGGGCCACAGATACGCAGTATTTT
.	TRBV2	.	TRBJ2-5	CASSEYETQYF	TGTGCCAGCAGTGAGTACGAGACCCAGTACTTC
.	TRBV13	once	TRBJ2-1	CASSISAGWNEQFF	TGTGCCAGCAGCATAAGCGCGGGGTGGAATGAGCAGTTCTTC
TRBD2	TRBV9	.	TRBJ2-2	CASSGLAGDTGELFF	TGTGCCAGCAGCGGACTAGCGGGAGATACCGGGGAGCTGTTTTTT
.	TRBV10-2	.	TRBJ1-3	CASSPPNLNTIYF	TGCGCCAGCAGTCCGCCAAATTTGAACACCATATATTTT
.	TRBV5-6	.	TRBJ1-1	CASSLKLRGEAFF	TGTGCCAGCAGCTTGAAATTAAGGGGTGAAGCTTTCTTT
.	TRBV5-1	.	TRBJ2-7	CASSWFRQEAYEQYF	TGCGCCAGCAGCTGGTTCCGACAGGAAGCTTACGAGCAGTACTTC
TRBD1	TRBV7-9	.	TRBJ1-2	CASSFPNNGQGNYGYTF	TGTGCCAGCAGCTTTCCTAATAACGGACAGGGTAACTATGGCTACACCTTC
.	TRBV7-9	.	TRBJ2-1	CASSLNSPDEQFF	TGTGCCAGCAGCTTAAACTCTCCGGATGAGCAGTTCTTC
.	TRBV28	.	TRBJ1-5	CASSLSTWNQPQHF	TGTGCCAGCAGTTTAAGTACATGGAACCAGCCCCAGCATTTT
.	TRBV2	.	TRBJ1-5	CASSGDSNQPQHF	TGTGCCAGCAGTGGGGATAGCAATCAGCCCCAGCATTTT
.	TRBV4-1	.	TRBJ2-7	CASSQGQRPTPYEQYF	TGCGCCAGCAGCCAAGGCCAGCGACCAACCCCCTACGAGCAGTACTTC
.	TRBV28	.	TRBJ2-7	CASSLGRNYEQYF	TGTGCCAGCAGTTTGGGTAGGAACTACGAGCAGTACTTC
.	TRBV23-1	once	TRBJ1-4	CASTRAKGDEKLFF	TGCGCCAGCACCCGAGCCAAGGGCGATGAAAAACTGTTTTTT
TRBD2	TRBV27	.	TRBJ2-1	CASSPAGAGENEQFF	TGTGCCAGCAGCCCAGCGGGAGCCGGTGAAAATGAGCAGTTCTTC
TRBD1	TRBV9	.	TRBJ2-1	CASSVAGQGGSEQFF	TGTGCCAGCAGCGTAGCCGGACAGGGGGGGAGCGAGCAGTTCTTC
.	TRBV19	.	TRBJ1-1	CASSLQGLNTEAFF	TGTGCCAGTAGTCTGCAGGGATTGAACACTGAAGCTTTCTTT
.	TRBV6-4	.	TRBJ1-2	CASSEGPGYGYTF	TGTGCCAGCAGTGAAGGACCGGGCTATGGCTACACCTTC
TRBD2	TRBV19	.	TRBJ2-3	CASSSRTSGRGGSTDTQYF	TGTGCCAGTAGTTCGCGGACTAGCGGGAGGGGAGGGAGCACAGATACGCAGTATTTT
.	TRBV7-9	.	TRBJ2-3	CASSLEGGPRDTQYF	TGTGCCAGCAGCTTAGAGGGCGGCCCCAGAGATACGCAGTATTTT
.	TRBV28	once	TRBJ1-4	CASSSYRRRTNEKLFF	TGTGCCAGCAGTTCATACCGACGCAGGACTAATGAAAAACTGTTTTTT
TRBD1	TRBV5-1	once	TRBJ2-6	CASSAGTGGAGANVLTF	TGCGCCAGCAGCGCCGGGACAGGGGGCGCTGGGGCCAACGTCCTGACTTTC
.	TRBV6-6	.	TRBJ2-1	CASSPVRNEQFF	TGTGCCAGCAGCCCCGTTCGAAATGAGCAGTTCTTC
.	TRBV27	.	TRBJ1-2	CASSLLGNYGYTF	TGTGCCAGCAGTTTATTGGGAAACTATGGCTACACCTTC
.	TRBV5-1	.	TRBJ1-1	CASSSGAQTTEAFF	TGCGCCAGCAGCTCCGGGGCACAAACCACTGAAGCTTTCTTT
.	TRBV11-2	.	TRBJ2-7	CASSLAGQRGREQYF	TGTGCCAGCAGCTTGGCCGGCCAACGGGGGCGGGAGCAGTACTTC
TRBD2	TRBV9	.	TRBJ2-1	CASSVPQDGGREYEQFF	TGTGCCAGCAGCGTCCCTCAGGATGGCGGGAGGGAATATGAGCAGTTCTTC
TRBD2	TRBV6-1	once	TRBJ2-1	CASTLTSTSFNEQFF	TGTGCCAGCACCTTGACTAGCACTTCATTCAATGAGCAGTTCTTC
.	TRBV7-9	.	TRBJ2-6	CASSFVFLSGANVLTF	TGTGCCAGCAGCTTTGTTTTTCTGAGTGGGGCCAACGTCCTGACTTTC
TRBD2	TRBV13	.	TRBJ2-1	CASSLRGVAGGLTYNEQFF	TGTGCCAGCAGCTTAAGGGGTGTAGCGGGAGGCTTAACCTACAATGAGCAGTTCTTC
.	TRBV4-1	.	TRBJ2-7	CASSQDELWGIEQYF	TGCGCCAGCAGCCAAGATGAATTATGGGGTATCGAGCAGTACTTC
TRBD1	TRBV5-1	.	TRBJ1-1	CASSDRDVNTEAFF	TGCGCCAGCAGCGACAGGGACGTCAACACTGAAGCTTTCTTT